A single sample is the source of the 9 T cell receptor beta chains below, sequenced in a study of follicular helper T cells after annual influenza vaccination (dated 2017 in TCRdb). Library preparation was by the immunoSEQ multiplex PCR assay. TCRdb provides this immuneACCESS table in a form limited to in-frame rearrangements. Some clones are lacking; in checked studies, under half of them reflect an unresolved V gene, and why the rest are absent is not known. Present in this sample are approximately 10,000 clones, roughly 80% of which were seen just once. The ten most abundant clones make up around 0.41% of the sample. The time point label here, explained by the study, means: 2015-2016 season, 7 days after influenza vaccination. The sample in question was CXCR5- memory CD4+ T cells sorted from blood, obtained 7 days after influenza vaccination. What the cell subset or site label conveys for this sample: CXCR5- memory CD4 T cells. The receptor set was obtained from an adult who received the influenza vaccine.

This clone was observed a single time. The V and J genes are TRBV5-1 and TRBJ1-1; possible D gene TRBD1, 6 bases. Germline V CDR1 and CDR2: SGHRS, YFSETQ. The V end was cut by 4 bases, the J end by 5 bases, with 15 bases between. This CDR3 is 14 amino acids long. CDR3 in DNA: TGCGCCAGCAGCAGTGCAGGGGACCGAACTGAAGCTTTCTTT. Encoded protein: CASSSAGDRTEAFF.

The rearrangement links TRBV7-2 to TRBJ2-1; unclear D gene. Per germline, CDR1 SGHTA and CDR2 FQGNSA. V was cut by 2 bases and J by 0 bases, with 2 bases left in between. The CDR3 sequence is 13 residues long. DNA for the CDR3: TGTGCCAGCAGCTTATCCTCCTACAATGAGCAGTTCTTC. This encodes CASSLSSYNEQFF.

This clone was observed a handful of times. The J gene is TRBJ2-7, the V gene TRBV27; 9 bases map to TRBD2. The V and J ends lost 6 bases and 2 bases, in that order; junction bases with no gene match: 11. CDR1 is MNHEY, CDR2 SMNVEV, per germline (reference sequence). The CDR3 runs to 16 residues. Written as DNA, the CDR3 is TGTGCCAGCAGGCGCCGGCCTTCTAGCGGGGCCTACGAGCAGTACTTC. Translated, it gives CASRRRPSSGAYEQYF.

This chain uses TRBV19 with TRBJ2-7, with unresolved D. The CDR3 is 15 amino acids. V lost 0 bases and J lost 7, with 16 bases in between. Germline V lookup: CDR1 LNHDA, CDR2 SQIVND (reference sequence). The DNA of the CDR3 is TGTGCCAGTAGTATAGACATGACCGGTCACGGGGAGCAGTACTTC. It is translated as CASSIDMTGHGEQYF.

In this sample, this clone turned up once. The chain links TRBV5-6 to TRBJ1-2; D is undetermined. Germline V gene lookup returns CDR1 SGHDT and CDR2 YYEEEE. The V gene lost 4 bases and the J gene lost 3 bases, with 13 bases spanning the gap. The CDR3 covers 14 residues. For the CDR3, the DNA is TGTGCCAGCAGCGCCTACACCATGGACTATGGCTACACCTTC. This encodes CASSAYTMDYGYTF.

This chain uses TRBV15 with TRBJ2-7; 9 bases align to TRBD1. The V and J ends lost 3 bases and 0 bases, in that order; junction bases with no gene match: 0. The CDR3 extends over 14 amino acids. Germline V lookup: CDR1 LNHNV, CDR2 YYDKDF (reference sequence). In nucleotides, the CDR3 is TGTGCCACCAGCAGGGACAGGGGCTCCTACGAGCAGTACTTC. Translated, it gives CATSRDRGSYEQYF.

CDR3 sequence reads: CASSLTENQPQHF. In DNA, the CDR3 is TGTGCCAGCAGTTTGACAGAAAATCAGCCCCAGCATTTT. The rearrangement joins TRBV27 to TRBJ1-5, with TRBD1 as a possible D gene (5 bases). Germline V gene lookup returns CDR1 MNHEY and CDR2 SMNVEV (reference sequence). This CDR3 has 13 amino acids. The ends were cut back, 3 bases at V and 4 bases at J, with 7 bases in the middle.

The count of this clone is one. The V and J genes are TRBV30 and TRBJ1-6, with D maybe TRBD1 (6 bases). Germline values: CDR1 GTSNPN, CDR2 SVGIG (reference sequence). The CDR3 loop spans 18 amino acids. Deletions cut 2 bases from V and 3 bases from J, with 20 bases between. CDR3: CAWSPTTTGPYYNSPLHF. The CDR3 nucleotides are TGTGCCTGGAGTCCCACCACGACAGGACCATACTATAATTCACCCCTCCACTTT.

The CDR3 loop reads CASSGQQHTEAFF. CDR3 nucleotide sequence: TGTGCCAGCAGTGGGCAGCAGCACACTGAAGCTTTCTTT. The V gene is TRBV2, the J gene TRBJ1-1; no clear D gene. CDR3 length: 13 amino acids. The V end was cut by 4 bases, the J end by 3 bases, with 9 bases between. Germline CDR1 SNHLY, CDR2 FYNNEI.